Listed here is a single T cell receptor (beta chain). CDR1 is SGHTA and CDR2 is FQGTGA in the germline V gene. The J segment lost 4 bases and the V segment lost 1 base, leaving 13 bases of the junction unmatched. The CDR3 totals 17 residues. The data were obtained in a study of blood T cells in healthy people across ages. Extraction yielded at least 5 micrograms of total RNA per sample. Primed by a sample-barcoded 5' primer and a J-beta primer mix, a second PCR proceeded for about 6 to 12 cycles. TCRdb passed the 5' RACE reads through MiXCR, listing each CDR3 protein once. This repertoire shows 800,000 to 1,300,000 distinct CDR3 sequences, about 25% found once; its top ten account for less than 0.75%. This same sample was also taken into another study, of T cells of mothers and their children. That investigation notes: For unrelated pairs as for related ones, thymic selection shapes TCR recombination output similarly.

The sample consisted of blood. This TCR was recovered from a girl aged 2-10 years in good health. The chain recombines TRBV7-3 with TRBJ2-7; 7 bases are a match to TRBD2. Here the CDR3 reads CASSLSGRASGEYEQYF. As DNA, the CDR3 is TGTGCCAGCAGCTTAAGTGGAAGGGCTAGCGGTGAATACGAGCAGTACTTC. Complete variable domain (other parts from reference TRBV7-3 and TRBJ2-7): GAGVSQTPSNKVTEKGKYVELRCDPISGHTALYWYRQSLGQGPEFLIYFQGTGAADDSGLPNDRFFAVRPEGSVSTLKIQRTERGDSAVYLCASSLSGRASGEYEQYFGPGTRLTVT.